One and the same sample provided the 28 T cell receptor beta chains below, sequenced in a study of blood T cell repertoires in COVID-19. Measured with immunoSEQ multiplex PCR; TCRdb has only the in-frame clones, and not every one. The table has about 120,000 clones, 82% seen once. Sequencing used peripheral blood. The receptors here all came from a woman in her 70s with acute or convalescent COVID-19.

The chain couples TRBV5-6 to TRBJ2-2; 11 positions match TRBD2. With V trimmed by 0 bases and J by 5 bases, 0 bases remained unmatched. The CDR3 is 15 residues long. The V gene's germline CDR1 is SGHDT and CDR2 YYEEEE. CDR3 nucleotide sequence: TGTGCCAGCAGCTTGGGACTAGCGGGGACCGGGGAGCTGTTTTTT. Protein sequence: CASSLGLAGTGELFF.

This clone was observed a few times. The chain combines TRBV2 with TRBJ1-1; tentatively, D is TRBD1 (6 bases). The CDR3 is 17 residues long. Germline loops: CDR1 SNHLY, CDR2 FYNNEI. The ends were cut back, 6 bases at V and 0 bases at J, with 20 bases in the middle. The CDR3 bases are TGTGCCAGCAGCCGGTCATCAGGGGACGATATGAACACTGAAGCTTTCTTT. As protein: CASSRSSGDDMNTEAFF.

V is TRBV6-5 and J is TRBJ1-2, with D perhaps TRBD1 (5 bases). Germline values: CDR1 MNHEY, CDR2 SVGAGI. V was clipped by 6 bases and J by 1 base, with 15 bases between them. This CDR3 has 15 residues. The CDR3 region has the DNA TGTGCCAGCAGGCAGGCAGGGCGGTTTAACTATGGCTACACCTTC. Translating gives CASRQAGRFNYGYTF.

The rearrangement joins TRBV11-3 to TRBJ1-4; TRBD1 matches at 7 bases. Germline V lookup: CDR1 SGHNT, CDR2 YENEEA. The CDR3 sequence is 15 residues long. V gave up 0 bases and J gave up 10 bases; unmatched junction bases: 8. CDR3 loop: CASSLDGMAGGKLFF. The CDR3 DNA sequence: TGTGCCAGCAGCTTAGATGGGATGGCAGGGGGAAAACTGTTTTTT.

The chain carries TRBV29-1 and TRBJ1-1, with 8 bases matching TRBD1. The CDR3 runs to 14 residues. Unmatched junction bases numbered 13, after V lost 7 bases and J lost 6 bases. From germline, CDR1 is SQVTM and CDR2 ANQGSEA. DNA for the CDR3: TGCAGCGGCCGCGGTCAGGGGGCTCGGGCTGAAGCTTTCTTT. It yields the protein CSGRGQGARAEAFF.

This chain uses TRBV5-6 with TRBJ2-7; 14 bases fit TRBD2. CDR1 and CDR2 from the germline V gene are SGHDT and YYEEEE. CDR3 length: 19 amino acids. The junction had 14 bases not matched to a gene; V was cut back by 4 bases and J by 2 bases. The CDR3 region has the DNA TGTGCCAGCAGCGGGGGACTAGCGGGGGCCTTCACTTCCGCCTACGAGCAGTACGTC. Residues: CASSGGLAGAFTSAYEQYV.

The chain carries TRBV7-3 and TRBJ2-3; D is perhaps TRBD1 (5 bases). The CDR3 totals 15 residues. V lost 4 bases to trimming and J lost 0 bases, with 11 bases between them. Looked up from germline, CDR1 is SGHTA and CDR2 is FQGTGA. The chain's CDR3 is CASSSWGGSTDTQYF. The CDR3 DNA follows: TGTGCCAGCAGCTCGTGGGGCGGTAGCACAGATACGCAGTATTTT.

The V gene is TRBV7-3, the J gene TRBJ2-6; 10 bases are a match to TRBD1. V gave up 1 base and J gave up 0 bases; unmatched junction bases: 3. The V gene's germline CDR1 is SGHTA and CDR2 FQGTGA. The CDR3 loop spans 18 amino acids. CDR3 protein: CASSLIGQGGSGANVLTF. The CDR3 DNA is TGTGCCAGCAGCTTAATTGGACAGGGGGGCTCTGGGGCCAACGTCCTGACTTTC.

This chain joins TRBV2 and TRBJ1-1; D uncertain. V lost 5 bases and J 0 bases, leaving 10 bases between the germline ends. CDR3 length: 14 residues. Looked up from germline, CDR1 is SNHLY and CDR2 is FYNNEI. CDR3 DNA sequence: TGTGCCAGCAGTTTGATAGAGCTGAACACTGAAGCTTTCTTT. Translated: CASSLIELNTEAFF.

The CDR3 DNA sequence: TGTGCCAGCAGCCCCGGGGACTTTAAAAACACCATATATTTT. It codes for CASSPGDFKNTIYF. This chain uses TRBV7-9 with TRBJ1-3, with a tentative D call TRBD1 (5 bases). The CDR3 consists of 14 residues. V lost 5 bases to trimming and J lost 6 bases, with 14 bases between them. Germline loops: CDR1 SEHNR, CDR2 FQNEAQ (reference sequence). Based on the CDR3 plus reference TRBV7-9 and TRBJ1-3, the full variable domain is DTGVSQNPRHKITKRGQNVTFRCDPISEHNRLYWYRQTLGQGPEFLTYFQNEAQLEKSRLLSDRFSAERPKGSFSTLEIQRTEQGDSAMYLCASSPGDFKNTIYFGEGSWLTVV.

V gene TRBV4-3 combines with J gene TRBJ2-1; TRBD2 agrees at 10 bases. J was trimmed by 3 bases and V by 1 base; bases with no gene match: 12. This CDR3 comprises 19 residues. The germline V gene has CDR1 LGHNA and CDR2 YSLEER. The CDR3, as DNA: TGCGCCAGCAGCCAAGCGGGTCTAGCGGGGGCCGTTTACTACAATGAGCAGTTCTTC. Translated: CASSQAGLAGAVYYNEQFF.

The chain uses TRBV11-3 and TRBJ2-7; D is uncertain. Trimming shortened V by 3 bases and J by 6 bases, and 6 bases separated the two germline ends. CDR1 SGHNT and CDR2 YENEEA come from the germline V gene. The CDR3 is made up of 11 amino acids. Here the CDR3 DNA reads TGTGCCAGCAGCTTCGAGATCGAGCAGTACTTC. Translation gives CASSFEIEQYF. Full variable domain (outside the CDR3, taken from reference TRBV11-3 and TRBJ2-7): EAGVVQSPRYKIIEKKQPVAFWCNPISGHNTLYWYLQNLGQGPELLIRYENEEAVDDSQLPKDRFSAERLKGVDSTLKIQPAELGDSAVYLCASSFEIEQYFGPGTRLTVT.

This rearrangement joins TRBV2 to TRBJ1-1; D not resolved. This CDR3 is built from 13 residues. CDR1 and CDR2 from the germline V gene are SNHLY and FYNNEI. The germline V and J ends were trimmed by 7 bases and 4 bases, with 13 bases remaining between them. CDR3 sequence (DNA): TGTGCCAGCATGCGAGGCACCATCACTGAAGCTTTCTTT. This gives the protein CASMRGTITEAFF.

The CDR3 loop is CASSLDGGGPTRSDTQYF. CDR3 bases: TGCGCCAGCAGCTTGGACGGCGGGGGGCCCACGCGTTCAGATACGCAGTATTTT. This chain connects TRBV5-1 to TRBJ2-3; 8 positions match TRBD2. The CDR3 extends over 18 amino acids. Germline CDR1 reads SGHRS; CDR2 reads YFSETQ. V lost 0 bases and J lost 4; bases outside the gene matches: 13.

Only a few counts were recorded for this clone. This chain joins TRBV12-3 or TRBV12-4 and TRBJ1-2, with D unresolved. The germline V and J ends were trimmed by 7 bases and 5 bases, with 11 bases remaining between them. The CDR3 sequence is 12 residues long. This CDR3 is CASTTSGYGYTF. Written as DNA, the CDR3 is TGTGCCAGCACAACGAGCGGGTATGGCTACACCTTC.

The chain uses TRBV29-1 and TRBJ1-1; possibly TRBD1 for D (6 bases). CDR1 SQVTM and CDR2 ANQGSEA come from the germline V gene. With 7 bases removed from V and 4 bases from J, the gap between germline ends came to 13 bases. The CDR3 contains 12 residues. The CDR3 reads CSGDRQGTEAFF. CDR3 nucleotides: TGCAGCGGTGACAGGCAGGGCACTGAAGCTTTCTTT.

The CDR3 coding sequence is TGTGCCACCTTTAACCCGCGGGACAGGACAAACTATGGCTACACCTTC. Its protein product is CATFNPRDRTNYGYTF. The chain combines TRBV24-1 with TRBJ1-2; TRBD1 matches at 8 bases. This CDR3 region has 16 residues. Per the germline V gene, CDR1 is KGHDR and CDR2 is SFDVKD. V shed 9 bases and J 2 bases; nucleotides not matched to a gene: 13.

The gene calls are TRBV7-2 and TRBJ2-2; TRBD2 aligns across 11 bases. The CDR3 runs to 15 residues. The V gene's germline CDR1 is SGHTA and CDR2 FQGNSA. The V gene end was trimmed by 4 bases and the J gene end by 4 bases; junction bases not matched to a gene: 2. This chain's CDR3 is CASSSGLAGTGELFF. The CDR3 DNA sequence: TGTGCCAGCAGCTCAGGACTAGCGGGCACCGGGGAGCTGTTTTTT.

V gene TRBV14 combines with J gene TRBJ1-3; D unclear. V lost 4 bases and J lost 4, with 5 bases in between. Germline values: CDR1 SGHDN, CDR2 FVKESK. The CDR3 has 12 residues. The CDR3 is CASSLVGNTIYF. The CDR3 nucleotides read TGTGCCAGCAGCCTAGTCGGAAACACCATATATTTT.

This clone was detected only once. The V and J genes are TRBV7-9 and TRBJ2-5, with 12 positions matching TRBD2. CDR1 and CDR2 (germline): SEHNR, FQNEAQ (reference sequence). V shed 0 bases, J shed 2 bases, and the junction held 4 bases outside the gene matches. This CDR3 spans 17 amino acids. The CDR3 loop is CASSLARGTSGQETQYF. DNA for the CDR3: TGTGCCAGCAGCTTAGCACGCGGGACTAGCGGGCAAGAGACCCAGTACTTC.

There are a few counts of this clone. The chain carries TRBV7-8 and TRBJ2-3, with D tentatively TRBD1 (5 bases). CDR1 and CDR2 from the germline V gene are SGHVS and FQNEAQ. The germline V and J ends were trimmed by 2 bases and 3 bases, with 18 bases remaining between them. The CDR3 totals 17 residues. The CDR3 reads CASSLPWGRDRTDTQYF. DNA of the CDR3: TGTGCCAGCAGCTTACCATGGGGCAGGGATCGGACAGATACGCAGTATTTT.

The chain has TRBV19 and TRBJ1-4; 7 nucleotides agree with TRBD1. The length of the CDR3 is 14 residues. J gave up 10 bases and V 3 bases, and 8 bases lay outside the gene matches. Germline CDR1 and CDR2: LNHDA and SQIVND (reference sequence). CDR3 loop: CASSMGTVSGKLFF. The DNA for the CDR3 is TGTGCCAGTAGTATGGGGACAGTATCGGGAAAACTGTTTTTT.

The gene calls are TRBV27 and TRBJ1-2; 8 bases are a match to TRBD1. With 6 bases clipped from V and 6 bases from J, the junction kept 6 bases outside the gene matches. CDR1 is MNHEY and CDR2 is SMNVEV in the germline V gene (reference sequence). This CDR3 comprises 13 residues. CDR3 nucleotides: TGTGCCAGCAGCTATCGACAGGGGCATGGCTACACCTTC. It specifies CASSYRQGHGYTF.

J is TRBJ1-5 and V is TRBV5-1; D gene unclear. Germline V gene data show CDR1 as SGHRS and CDR2 as YFSETQ. CDR3 length: 14 residues. Trimming removed 4 bases from V and 0 bases from J, with 8 bases in between. CDR3 coding DNA: TGCGCCAGCAGCCCTGACTATAGCAATCAGCCCCAGCATTTT. This gives the protein CASSPDYSNQPQHF.

The chain's CDR3 is CASGGDRGYGYTF. The CDR3 DNA sequence: TGTGCCAGCGGGGGGGACAGGGGATATGGCTACACCTTC. The V and J genes are TRBV2 and TRBJ1-2; the match to TRBD1 covers 10 bases. J gave up 5 bases and V 8 bases, and 5 bases lay outside the gene matches. Germline CDR1 and CDR2: SNHLY and FYNNEI. This CDR3 contains 13 residues. The full variable domain, with the rest looked up from reference TRBV2 and TRBJ1-2, is EPEVTQTPSHQVTQMGQEVILRCVPISNHLYFYWYRQILGQKVEFLVSFYNNEISEKSEIFDDQFSVERPDGSNFTLKIRSTKLEDSAMYFCASGGDRGYGYTFGSGTRLTVV.

The genes are TRBV5-1 and TRBJ2-5; 7 nucleotides match TRBD1. The CDR3 is made up of 15 amino acids. V lost 3 bases to trimming and J lost 2 bases; unmatched junction nucleotides: 7. The germline CDR1 and CDR2 sequences are SGHRS and YFSETQ. The CDR3 coding sequence is TGCGCCAGCAGCTACCAACCGGGACAGCAAGAGACCCAGTACTTC. It yields the protein CASSYQPGQQETQYF. The complete variable domain, with remaining parts taken from reference TRBV5-1 and TRBJ2-5, reads KAGVTQTPRYLIKTRGQQVTLSCSPISGHRSVSWYQQTPGQGLQFLFEYFSETQRNKGNFPGRFSGRQFSNSRSEMNVSTLELGDSALYLCASSYQPGQQETQYFGPGTRLLVL.

The rearrangement uses TRBV11-2 and TRBJ2-1; 7 positions match TRBD2. The CDR3 spans 13 residues. Trimming cost V 5 bases and J 9 bases; bases outside gene matches: 7. Germline V gene sequence: CDR1 SGHAT, CDR2 FQNNGV. The CDR3 coding sequence is TGTGCCAGCAGCGCCGGACTAGAGGGTGAGCAGTTCTTC. Its protein product is CASSAGLEGEQFF.

CDR3 sequence: CASSLEGLAGQFF. As DNA, the CDR3 is TGTGCCAGCAGCTTAGAGGGGTTGGCAGGGCAGTTCTTC. The chain couples TRBV7-9 to TRBJ2-1, with D perhaps matching TRBD1 (5 bases). The CDR3 is 13 amino acids. Germline V CDR1 and CDR2: SEHNR, FQNEAQ (reference sequence). V lost 1 base and J 12 bases, leaving 13 bases between the germline ends.